This T cell receptor (beta chain) was observed in a study of cytomegalovirus exposure and HLA in healthy donors. Amplification used 60 Vbeta primers and 13 Jbeta primers. In the original processing: A later analysis tallied approximately 78 million unique TCR beta chains, roughly 11 million of them shared. Clones were read by immunoSEQ multiplex PCR, and TCRdb kept only the in-frame ones, dropping some. That table furnishes V, J and clone size, whereas the DNA furnished D and trimming. The data show 200,000 or so clones, over 65% seen once. Findings and caveats of the study: After further analysis at a later stage, 17,000 or so TCR beta sequences were associated with HLA alleles at 0.05 false discovery rate. Later analysis identified a missense DCLRE1C variant that was linked to TCR beta V- and J-gene trimming. Analyses of presence/absence relied on an assumption of roughly uniform sequencing depth across donors.

Germline CDR1 reads ENHRY; CDR2 reads SYGVKD. V lost 4 bases, J lost 7 bases, and 12 bases stayed unmatched. The CDR3 has 16 residues. In regard to this clone: Its antigen remains unknown.

Sequenced sample: PBMCs. This TCR was recovered from a human donor in good health. The chain couples TRBV10-3 to TRBJ2-1; 8 nucleotides align to TRBD2. CDR3 DNA: TGTGCCATCAGTGTCCGAGAAGCGGGAGCTAGAAATGAGCAGTTCTTC. Translating it yields CAISVREAGARNEQFF.